The 5 T cell receptor beta chains below were found in one sample sequenced in a study of vaccination and CD4 T cells after COVID-19. The Oncomine TCR Beta short-read assay generated sequence data from the DNA of cultured CD4+ T cells. TCRdb re-called the PCR reads with MiXCR, one entry per CDR3 protein. The data hold over 9,500 distinct CDR3 sequences, with about 40% observed a single time. For these receptors, no antigen is known. Treatment meaning: approximately 11-day PBMC culture with coronavirus spike peptide pools or control peptides (ViraFEST assay). Sequenced input: CD4+ T cells from blood, cultured in vitro. All receptors derive from a human donor who had recovered from COVID-19.

The chain combines TRBV11-2 with TRBJ2-5; 9 bases are shared with TRBD1. Germline trimming cut 4 bases from V and 5 bases from J; bases unmatched to any gene: 14. The CDR3 spans 17 residues. Germline-derived CDR1 and CDR2 are SGHAT and FQNNGV. This CDR3 is CASSSKQPDRGLETQYF. The CDR3 DNA sequence: TGTGCCAGCAGCTCCAAGCAACCGGACAGGGGTTTGGAGACCCAGTACTTC.

The V and J genes are TRBV2 and TRBJ1-1; D perhaps matches TRBD1 (6 bases). The CDR3 extends over 14 amino acids. Germline CDR1 and CDR2: SNHLY and FYNNEI. Trimming stripped 4 bases from V and 3 bases from J, with 12 bases between. The CDR3 loop is CASSVRGSDTEAFF. In DNA, the CDR3 is TGTGCCAGCAGTGTCAGGGGAAGTGACACTGAAGCTTTCTTT.

This clonotype was detected a few times. The rearrangement uses TRBV6-2 or TRBV6-3 and TRBJ1-3, with a possible D match to TRBD1 (5 bases). Germline assignment: CDR1 MNHEY and CDR2 SVGEGT. This CDR3 contains 14 residues. V was cut by 7 bases and J by 7 bases, with 17 bases left in between. The CDR3 spells CASTFRGPVNTIYF. CDR3 bases: TGTGCCAGCACCTTCCGGGGCCCTGTGAACACCATATATTTT.

The table lists this clonotype with a few counts. V and J are TRBV6-1 and TRBJ1-2, with D hard to call. This CDR3 comprises 11 residues. V shed 6 bases and J shed 8 bases, with 10 bases lying between them. Germline V gene lookup returns CDR1 MNHNS and CDR2 SASEGT. The CDR3: CASRASLGYTF. CDR3 nucleotides: TGTGCCAGCAGGGCCTCGCTAGGCTACACCTTC.

The chain links TRBV11-2 to TRBJ2-3, with 7 bases identical to TRBD1. Germline CDR1 SGHAT, CDR2 FQNNGV. The CDR3 contains 15 residues. V shed 2 bases, J shed 3 bases, and the junction held 5 bases outside the gene matches. The CDR3 DNA reads as TGTGCCAGCAGCTTACACAGGGGTGAGACAGATACGCAGTATTTT. Translated, it gives CASSLHRGETDTQYF.